These T cell receptor beta chains were read from a single sample in a study of control samples from healthy donors and cancer patients. Clones were sequenced by immunoSEQ multiplex PCR, and TCRdb holds only the in-frame ones, with some missing. The sample lists about 200,000 clones, 91% occurring once. Sequencing was performed on blood. These receptors were obtained from a man aged 25 to 45 in good health. Both conserved end residues are part of each CDR3. The D gene is left open where the match is weak. Clone sizes are given selectively: once, few, many, or a class where the clone is expanded.

abundance	v_gene	d_gene	j_gene	CDR3aa	CDR3nt
NA	TRBV9	NA	TRBJ2-5	CASSVGGRLGFQETQYF	TGTGCCAGCAGCGTAGGAGGTAGACTGGGCTTCCAAGAGACCCAGTACTTC
NA	TRBV9	NA	TRBJ2-1	CASSFRDGMVNEQFF	TGTGCCAGCAGCTTCCGGGACGGTATGGTGAATGAGCAGTTCTTC
NA	TRBV2	NA	TRBJ1-3	CATRQDSSGNTIYF	TGTGCCACCAGACAGGACAGCTCTGGAAACACCATATATTTT
NA	TRBV7-3	NA	TRBJ1-1	CASSATGTRGTEAFF	TGTGCCAGCAGCGCCACGGGGACCCGGGGCACTGAAGCTTTCTTT
NA	TRBV25-1	TRBD1	TRBJ1-5	CASEMGQRMYSNQPQHF	TGTGCCAGCGAAATGGGACAGAGAATGTATAGCAATCAGCCCCAGCATTTT
NA	TRBV9	NA	TRBJ2-1	CASSPRWGRGANEQFF	TGTGCCAGCAGCCCCAGGTGGGGGCGAGGGGCAAATGAGCAGTTCTTC
NA	TRBV30	NA	TRBJ2-7	CAWSATGTTLRDEQYF	TGTGCCTGGAGTGCGACAGGGACTACGCTAAGGGACGAGCAGTACTTC
NA	TRBV7-2	NA	TRBJ1-5	CASSVPPPTDQPQHF	TGTGCCAGCAGCGTCCCGCCCCCGACAGACCAGCCCCAGCATTTT
NA	TRBV27	NA	TRBJ1-1	CASSPRGQSTEAFF	TGTGCCAGCAGTCCTAGGGGCCAATCCACTGAAGCTTTCTTT
once	TRBV5-1	NA	TRBJ1-3	CASSSTANSGNTIYF	TGCGCCAGCAGCTCAACAGCGAACTCTGGAAACACCATATATTTT
NA	TRBV4-2	TRBD1	TRBJ2-5	CASSQSPSGQGVETQYF	TGTGCCAGCAGCCAATCCCCCTCGGGGCAGGGGGTCGAGACCCAGTACTTC
NA	TRBV2	TRBD2	TRBJ2-1	CASSSVGALAGVRNEQFF	TGTGCCAGCAGTTCCGTGGGGGCCCTAGCGGGGGTGAGGAATGAGCAGTTCTTC
NA	TRBV18	NA	TRBJ1-6	CASSPTGGNSPLHF	TGTGCCAGCTCACCGACCGGGGGGAATTCACCCCTCCACTTT
NA	TRBV14	TRBD1	TRBJ1-2	CASSQDDRGLYGYTF	TGTGCCAGCAGCCAAGACGACAGGGGGCTCTATGGCTACACCTTC